This T cell receptor (beta chain) was found in a study of CD8 T cells in Susac syndrome. The multiple sclerosis control cohort comprised treatment-naive individuals presenting with stable or active relapsing-remitting disease. TEMRA cells were enriched by FACS, while CD8+ and CD4+ T cells were obtained through a negative isolation that was performed magnetically. CDR1 is LGHDT and CDR2 is YNNKEL in the germline V gene (reference sequence). Germline trimming cut 1 base from V and 4 bases from J; bases unmatched to any gene: 11. CDR3 length: 18 residues. When the RNA was reverse transcribed, random hexamers were used with an input of roughly 0.45 to 1 ug. Each CDR3 protein gets one entry after TCRdb re-called the immunoSEQ multiplex PCR reads with MiXCR. The sample shows hundreds of thousands of distinct CDR3 sequences, 70% to 90% of them seen only once.

The receptor comes from a human donor with multiple sclerosis. The rearrangement links TRBV3-1 to TRBJ2-2, with TRBD2 matching over 8 bases. Sequencing used CD8+ T cells from PBMCs. CDR3 DNA sequence: TGTGCCAGCAGCCAAGGTCAGAGCGGGAGCTACGGCACCGGGGAGCTGTTTTTT. Its translation: CASSQGQSGSYGTGELFF.